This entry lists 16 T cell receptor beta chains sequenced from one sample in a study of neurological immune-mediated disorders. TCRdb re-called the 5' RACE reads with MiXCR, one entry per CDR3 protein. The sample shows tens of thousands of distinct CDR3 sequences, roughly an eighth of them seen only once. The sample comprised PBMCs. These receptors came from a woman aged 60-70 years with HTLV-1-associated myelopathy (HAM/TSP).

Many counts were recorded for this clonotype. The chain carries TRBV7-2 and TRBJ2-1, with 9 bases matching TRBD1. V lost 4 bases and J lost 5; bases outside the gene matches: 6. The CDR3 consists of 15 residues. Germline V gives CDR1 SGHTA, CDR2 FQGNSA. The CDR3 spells CASSSGTGSHNEQFF. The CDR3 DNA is TGTGCCAGCAGCTCCGGGACAGGGTCCCACAATGAGCAGTTCTTC.

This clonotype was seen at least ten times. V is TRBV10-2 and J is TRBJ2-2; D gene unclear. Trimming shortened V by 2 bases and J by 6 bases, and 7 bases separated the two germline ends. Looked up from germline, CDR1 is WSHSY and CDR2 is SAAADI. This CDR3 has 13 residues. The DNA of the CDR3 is TGCGCCAGCAGTGAGAACCCTCCCGGGGAGCTGTTTTTT. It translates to CASSENPPGELFF.

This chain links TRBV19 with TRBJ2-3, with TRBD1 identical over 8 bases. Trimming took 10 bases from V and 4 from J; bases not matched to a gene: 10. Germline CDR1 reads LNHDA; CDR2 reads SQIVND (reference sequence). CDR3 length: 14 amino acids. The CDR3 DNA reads TGTGCCACCAGGCAGGGGGCCGTCGCAGATACGCAGTATTTT. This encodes CATRQGAVADTQYF.

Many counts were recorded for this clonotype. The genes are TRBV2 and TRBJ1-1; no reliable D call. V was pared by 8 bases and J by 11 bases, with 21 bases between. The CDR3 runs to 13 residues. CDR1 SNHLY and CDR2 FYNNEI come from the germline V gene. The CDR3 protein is CASPREGPGEAFF. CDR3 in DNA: TGTGCCAGCCCTCGGGAGGGTCCCGGGGAGGCTTTCTTT.

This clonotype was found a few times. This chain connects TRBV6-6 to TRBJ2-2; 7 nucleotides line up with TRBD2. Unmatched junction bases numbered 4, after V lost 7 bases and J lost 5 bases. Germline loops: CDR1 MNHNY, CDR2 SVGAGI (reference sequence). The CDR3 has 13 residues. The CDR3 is CASIEGGTGELFF. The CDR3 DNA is TGTGCCAGCATCGAGGGAGGGACCGGGGAGCTGTTTTTT.

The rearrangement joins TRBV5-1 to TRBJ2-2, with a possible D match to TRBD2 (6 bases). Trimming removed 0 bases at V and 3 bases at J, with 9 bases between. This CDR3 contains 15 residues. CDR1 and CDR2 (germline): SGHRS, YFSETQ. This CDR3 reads CASSLGLGDTGELFF. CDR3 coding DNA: TGCGCCAGCAGCTTGGGACTAGGGGACACCGGGGAGCTGTTTTTT.

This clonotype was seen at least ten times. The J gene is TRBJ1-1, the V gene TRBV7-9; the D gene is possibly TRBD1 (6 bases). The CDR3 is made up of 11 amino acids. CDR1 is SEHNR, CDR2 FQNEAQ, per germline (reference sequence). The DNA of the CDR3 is TGTGCAGATCGAGGGGGAGCTGAAGCTTTCTTT. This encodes CADRGGAEAFF.

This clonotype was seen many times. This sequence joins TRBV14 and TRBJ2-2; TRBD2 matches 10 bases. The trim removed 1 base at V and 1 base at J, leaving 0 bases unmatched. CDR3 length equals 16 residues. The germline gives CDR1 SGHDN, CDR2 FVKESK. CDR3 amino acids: CASSQVAGGNTGELFF. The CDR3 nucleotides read TGTGCCAGCAGCCAAGTAGCGGGAGGGAACACCGGGGAGCTGTTTTTT.

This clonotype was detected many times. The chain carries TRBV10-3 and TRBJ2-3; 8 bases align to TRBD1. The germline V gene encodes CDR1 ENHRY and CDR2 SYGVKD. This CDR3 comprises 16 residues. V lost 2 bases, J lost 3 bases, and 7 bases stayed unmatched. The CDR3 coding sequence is TGTGCCATCAGTGAGCCGCAGGGGGCTAAAACAGATACGCAGTATTTT. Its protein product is CAISEPQGAKTDTQYF.

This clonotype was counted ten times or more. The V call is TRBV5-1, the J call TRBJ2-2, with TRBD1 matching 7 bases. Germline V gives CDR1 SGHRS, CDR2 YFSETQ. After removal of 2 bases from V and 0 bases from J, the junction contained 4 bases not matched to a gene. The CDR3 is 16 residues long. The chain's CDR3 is CASSFIRGSNTGELFF. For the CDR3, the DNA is TGCGCCAGCAGCTTTATCAGGGGGTCGAACACCGGGGAGCTGTTTTTT. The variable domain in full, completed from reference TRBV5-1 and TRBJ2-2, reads KAGVTQTPRYLIKTRGQQVTLSCSPISGHRSVSWYQQTPGQGLQFLFEYFSETQRNKGNFPGRFSGRQFSNSRSEMNVSTLELGDSALYLCASSFIRGSNTGELFFGEGSRLTVL.

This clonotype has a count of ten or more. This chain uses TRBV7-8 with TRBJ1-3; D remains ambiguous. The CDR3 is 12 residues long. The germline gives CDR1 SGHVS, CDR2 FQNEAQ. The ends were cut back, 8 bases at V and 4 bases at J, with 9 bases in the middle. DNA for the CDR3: TGTGCCAGCGGGGTTGCCGGAAACACCATATATTTT. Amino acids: CASGVAGNTIYF.

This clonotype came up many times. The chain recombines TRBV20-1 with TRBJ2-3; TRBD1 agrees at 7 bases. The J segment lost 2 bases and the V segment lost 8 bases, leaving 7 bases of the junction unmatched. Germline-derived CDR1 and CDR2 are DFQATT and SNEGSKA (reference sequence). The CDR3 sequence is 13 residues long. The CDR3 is CSHRQGYTDTQYF. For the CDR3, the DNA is TGCAGTCATCGACAGGGTTACACAGATACGCAGTATTTT.

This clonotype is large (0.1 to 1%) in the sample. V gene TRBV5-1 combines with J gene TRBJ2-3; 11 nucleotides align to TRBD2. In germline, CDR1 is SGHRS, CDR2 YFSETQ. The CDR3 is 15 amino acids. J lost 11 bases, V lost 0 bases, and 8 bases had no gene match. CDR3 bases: TGCGCCAGCAGCTTGGCCGGAATAGCGGGGGGGCAGCAGTATTTT. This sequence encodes CASSLAGIAGGQQYF.

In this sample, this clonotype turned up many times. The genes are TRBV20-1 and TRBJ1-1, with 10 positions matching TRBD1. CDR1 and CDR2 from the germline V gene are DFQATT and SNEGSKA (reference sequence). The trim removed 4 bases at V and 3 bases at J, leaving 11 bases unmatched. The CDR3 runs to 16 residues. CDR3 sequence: CSAIDRGRGGDTEAFF. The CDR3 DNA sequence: TGCAGTGCTATCGACAGGGGGCGGGGGGGGGACACTGAAGCTTTCTTT.

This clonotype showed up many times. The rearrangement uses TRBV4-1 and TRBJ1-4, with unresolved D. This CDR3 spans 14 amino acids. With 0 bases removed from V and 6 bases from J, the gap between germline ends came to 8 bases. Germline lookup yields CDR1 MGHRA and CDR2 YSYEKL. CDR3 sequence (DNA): TGCGCCAGCAGCCAAGAGAGCGGAGATGAAAAACTGTTTTTT. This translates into CASSQESGDEKLFF.

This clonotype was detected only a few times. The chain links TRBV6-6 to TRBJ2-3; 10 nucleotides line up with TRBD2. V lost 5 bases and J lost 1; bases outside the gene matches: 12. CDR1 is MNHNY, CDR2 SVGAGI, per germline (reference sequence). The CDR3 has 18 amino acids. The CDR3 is CASSTWTSGSLGTDTQYF. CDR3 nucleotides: TGTGCCAGCAGTACTTGGACTAGCGGATCCCTAGGCACAGATACGCAGTATTTT.